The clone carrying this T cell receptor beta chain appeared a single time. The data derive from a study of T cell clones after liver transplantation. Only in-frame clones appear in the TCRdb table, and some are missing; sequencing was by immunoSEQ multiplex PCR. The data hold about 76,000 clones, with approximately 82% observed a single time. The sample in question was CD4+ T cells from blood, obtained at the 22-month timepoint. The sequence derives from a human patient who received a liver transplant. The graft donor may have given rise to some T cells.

The CDR3 bases are TGTGCCAGCAGCCAGTGGACTATAAGCACAGATACGCAGTATTTT. It codes for CASSQWTISTDTQYF. The rearrangement links TRBV2 to TRBJ2-3; possible D gene TRBD2, 6 bases. Germline assignment: CDR1 SNHLY and CDR2 FYNNEI. Trimming removed 6 bases at V and 0 bases at J, with 13 bases between. The CDR3 has 15 residues.